The subject of this entry is one T cell receptor (beta chain). Its antigen is as yet unknown. These data are taken from a study of shared clonotypes between healthy human individuals. The naive CD8 fraction comprised CD45RO-negative cells positively selected for CCR7 and excluded terminally differentiated effector memory CD45RA+ cells. Study results and limitations: Sampling covered blood only; tissue repertoires likely differ. Few donors limited the genetic and exposure-history diversity represented.

Germline V CDR1 and CDR2: SEHNR, FQNEAQ (reference sequence). Trimming cost V 5 bases and J 1 base, with 24 bases left between them. The CDR3 totals 19 residues. Profiling relied on immunoSEQ multiplex PCR, and the TCRdb table lists in-frame clones only, not all of them. Of about 600,000 clones in the sample, nearly 97% were seen once. Sequences were obtained from naive CD8+ T cells sorted from blood. The rearrangement links TRBV7-9 to TRBJ2-1; a weak D match, TRBD1 (6 bases). This TCR came from a woman aged 25 to 39 in good health. The CDR3 sequence: CASSRTSISQGESYNEQFF. In nucleotides, the CDR3 is TGTGCCAGCAGCCGGACGTCTATCTCACAGGGTGAGTCCTACAATGAGCAGTTCTTC.